The source of this TCR beta chain is a study of cytomegalovirus exposure and HLA in healthy donors (dated by TCRdb to about 2017). Context from the whole study: According to a later analysis, the roughly 120 validation repertoires were produced on the same platform as the 666 repertoires of the first cohort. The study aimed to test whether cataloging public T cell receptors could reveal signatures of past pathogen exposure. In addition to the first cohort of 666 subjects, a separate validation cohort of approximately 110 different subjects was used. To predict cytomegalovirus infection status, the study brought together high-throughput TCR immunosequencing, statistical association of individual TCRs with disease status, and machine learning. Study-wide findings and limitations: The authors suggested that the approach could potentially be generalized to other disease states and immunological phenotypes. A later analysis had no HLA typing for the validation cohort, so co-occurrence there was scored across all 110 or so repertoires. A later analysis found that TCRs clustered in the first cohort also tended to co-occur in the 130 or so validation repertoires, with more than 90% of cluster scores above 0. A total of some 180 TCR beta chains were listed by the study as associated with cytomegalovirus. Most TCR sequences were seen in very few donors, while some public TCRs were found in many individuals. Cytomegalovirus status was reported to be diagnosed by the classifier with high specificity and sensitivity in both the original and validation cohorts. In vitro tests confirmed that three of the cytomegalovirus-associated TCR beta chains recognize cytomegalovirus antigens.

The donors belonged to the validation cohort of 120 subjects, which was separate from the approximately 700-subject first cohort. Library method: the immunoSEQ multiplex PCR assay. For the original study's pipeline: A statistical classification framework was built for diagnosing cytomegalovirus status from the catalog of TCR beta chain sequences. TCRdb took over this immuneACCESS table, retaining in-frame rearrangements with V and J assigned. Such tables are incomplete; in checked studies, under half of the missing clones stem from an unresolved V gene, and the remainder is unexplained. The DNA gave D and trimming, while V, J and clone size come from that table. The sample records about 330,000 clones, about 85% of which are singletons. The ten largest clones capture 1% to 1.5% of the sample. Relative to germline, V is 2 bases shorter and J is 7 bases shorter, with 20 bases between their ends. From the germline V gene (reference sequence), CDR1 is LNHDA and CDR2 is SQIVND. The CDR3 contains 16 residues, cysteine and phenylalanine counted. Left in the record is the CDR3 DNA by itself, 48 bases read in frame from the first base.

Only one count was recorded for this clone. There is no known antigen for this receptor. No qualities accompany the bases; no much larger clone lies one base away. In this chain, TRBV19 is recombined with TRBJ1-2; the D gene is perhaps TRBD1, from 5 matching bases. The sequencing sample was made of PBMCs. The receptor comes from a woman aged 30 to 39 in good health and CMV-seropositive. The bases are TGTGCCAGTAGTATACGGCAGGGAATGCGGCTTGGTGGCTACACCTTC. This translates into CASSIRQGMRLGGYTF. The CDR3 plus the reference TRBV19 and TRBJ1-2 genes for the other parts give the full variable domain: DGGITQSPKYLFRKEGQNVTLSCEQNLNHDAMYWYRQDPGQGLRLIYYSQIVNDFQKGDIAEGYSVSREKKESFPLTVTSAQKNPTAFYLCASSIRQGMRLGGYTFGSGTRLTVV.